The source of this T cell receptor (beta chain) is a study of response to subunit inactivated influenza vaccine. Study results and limitations: The authors suggested that every seasonal influenza vaccination recruits few new T cells.

This clonotype was found once. Its antigen is not identified. TCRdb recomputed calls from the RT-PCR reads with MiXCR, one row per CDR3 protein. The sample contains around 750,000 distinct CDR3 sequences, roughly 20% of which appear only once. Germline V gene lookup returns CDR1 MNHEY and CDR2 SVGEGT. Trimming left V 7 bases short and J 7 bases short, with 12 bases between. This CDR3 region has 12 residues. This sequence originates from a man aged 50-59 years who received an inactivated influenza vaccine. The specimen comprised PBMCs from blood, sampled 4 to 6 days after vaccination. The V call is TRBV6-2 or TRBV6-3, the J call TRBJ2-3; D may be TRBD2 (5 bases). In DNA form, the CDR3 reads TGTGCCAGCAAGACTCTAGCAAATACGCAGTATTTT. The encoded protein is CASKTLANTQYF.